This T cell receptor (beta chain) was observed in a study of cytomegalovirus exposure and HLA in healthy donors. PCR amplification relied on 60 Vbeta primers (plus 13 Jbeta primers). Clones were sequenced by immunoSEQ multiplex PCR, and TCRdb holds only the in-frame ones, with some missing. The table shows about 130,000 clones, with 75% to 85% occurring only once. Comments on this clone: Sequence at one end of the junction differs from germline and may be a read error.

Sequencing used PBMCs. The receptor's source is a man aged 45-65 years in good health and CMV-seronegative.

In DNA, the CDR3 is TGTTCCAGCAGCACCCCCCCTACTAACTATGGCTACACCTTC. It codes for CSSSTPPTNYGYTF. The chain couples TRBV7-9 to TRBJ1-2; D unclear. Germline V gene sequence: CDR1 SEHNR, CDR2 FQNEAQ (reference sequence). The CDR3 is 14 amino acids.